This passage covers 11 T cell receptor beta chains from one sample sequenced in a study of beta chain features in type 1 diabetes. No cognate antigen is known for these TCRs. Expressed TCRB transcripts were sequenced because the isolated RNA had all been reverse transcribed beforehand. Data came from immunoSEQ multiplex PCR; TCRdb stores just in-frame clones and leaves some out. Of approximately 41,000 clones listed, approximately 61% are singletons. Points from the study as a whole: In every one of the four CD4+ subsets, TCRB CDR3s were moderately but significantly shorter in Type 1 diabetes patients.

Sequencing was done on a sample of Tregs from blood. These receptors were collected from a man aged 30 to 39 with type 1 diabetes. Some clones in this sample may be carry-over from other donors' samples.

This clone was found once. The genes are TRBV7-3 and TRBJ1-1; weak D call: TRBD1 (5 bases). The germline CDR1 and CDR2 sequences are SGHTA and FQGTGA. The V and J ends lost 5 bases and 5 bases respectively, with 15 bases between them. The CDR3 totals 14 residues. CDR3 sequence reads: CASSPSASGTEAFF. DNA for the CDR3: TGTGCCAGCAGCCCCTCGGCGTCAGGGACTGAAGCTTTCTTT.

The V and J genes are TRBV7-9 and TRBJ2-2; 8 bases fit TRBD1. V was pared by 7 bases and J by 3 bases, with 7 bases of the junction left unmatched. Germline V lookup: CDR1 SEHNR, CDR2 FQNEAQ (reference sequence). The CDR3 is 15 amino acids. The CDR3 DNA sequence: TGTGCCAGCACCATTCACAGGGGGGACACCGGGGAGCTGTTTTTT. Encoded protein: CASTIHRGDTGELFF.

The chain employs TRBV19 and TRBJ1-1; possibly TRBD1 for D (5 bases). V was cut by 2 bases and J by 1 base, with 8 bases left in between. CDR3 length equals 14 residues. Germline V lookup: CDR1 LNHDA, CDR2 SQIVND (reference sequence). The CDR3 reads CASSIRDWNTEAFF. The CDR3 region has the DNA TGTGCCAGTAGTATAAGGGACTGGAACACTGAAGCTTTCTTT.

The V call is TRBV7-9, the J call TRBJ2-1, with 10 bases fitting TRBD1. This CDR3 has 14 amino acids. Germline trimming cut 5 bases from V and 7 bases from J; bases unmatched to any gene: 5. The germline gives CDR1 SEHNR, CDR2 FQNEAQ (reference sequence). As DNA, the CDR3 is TGTGCCAGCAGCCGATGGGACAGGGGTAATGAGCAGTTCTTC. This encodes CASSRWDRGNEQFF.

This clone is classed as medium-sized. Its ends do not fully match the called genes, so a read error is possible. The chain couples TRBV7-9 to TRBJ1-4, with 8 bases fitting TRBD1. The CDR3 length is 16 residues. In germline, CDR1 is SEHNR, CDR2 FQNEAQ (reference sequence). The CDR3 DNA reads TGTGCCAGCACCCGCGGACAGGGAATACGGGATGAGAAACTGTTTTTT. This translates into CASTRGQGIRDEKLFF.

The table lists this clone with a few counts. The gene calls are TRBV10-2 and TRBJ2-7, with D tentatively TRBD1 (5 bases). The germline V and J ends were trimmed by 4 bases and 3 bases, with 10 bases remaining between them. The CDR3 covers 13 residues. Germline V gene data show CDR1 as WSHSY and CDR2 as SAAADI. The CDR3 region is CASSGFQGYEQYF. CDR3 nucleotides: TGCGCCAGCAGTGGATTCCAGGGCTACGAGCAGTACTTC.

The chain uses TRBV7-9 and TRBJ1-6; D ambiguous. The ends were cut back, 5 bases at V and 6 bases at J, with 5 bases in the middle. Germline CDR1 is SEHNR and CDR2 is FQNEAQ (reference sequence). The CDR3 has 12 amino acids. The CDR3 loop reads CASSRGNSPLHF. DNA for the CDR3: TGTGCCAGCAGCCGGGGTAATTCACCCCTCCACTTT.

The V gene is TRBV7-9, the J gene TRBJ2-3; 7 bases are shared with TRBD1. Germline V gene lookup returns CDR1 SEHNR and CDR2 FQNEAQ (reference sequence). This CDR3 has 14 amino acids. Trimming removed 6 bases from V and 4 bases from J; junction bases left unmatched: 7. The CDR3, as DNA: TGTGCCAGCAGAGGGTGGGACAGCCCAGATACGCAGTATTTT. Translating gives CASRGWDSPDTQYF.

This chain uses TRBV6-6 with TRBJ1-5; D remains unclear. Germline V gene lookup returns CDR1 MNHNY and CDR2 SVGAGI (reference sequence). Trimming removed 2 bases at V and 0 bases at J, with 11 bases between. The CDR3 has 16 amino acids. CDR3 loop: CASSYVLGDSNQPQHF. DNA of the CDR3: TGTGCCAGCAGTTACGTGCTCGGGGATAGCAATCAGCCCCAGCATTTT.

Only one count was recorded for this clone. The chain has TRBV11-2 and TRBJ2-2; 11 nucleotides match TRBD1. The germline V gene has CDR1 SGHAT and CDR2 FQNNGV. J was trimmed by 5 bases and V by 6 bases; bases with no gene match: 2. CDR3 size: 14 residues. The CDR3 reads CASRGTGGTGELFF. CDR3 DNA: TGTGCCAGCAGGGGGACAGGGGGTACCGGGGAGCTGTTTTTT.

V and J are TRBV6-5 and TRBJ1-4, with D unresolved. The V and J ends lost 5 bases and 6 bases respectively, with 13 bases between them. The CDR3 loop spans 14 amino acids. Germline V CDR1 and CDR2: MNHEY, SVGAGI. DNA of the CDR3: TGTGCCAGCAGTCAATCCCACGGGGATGAAAAACTGTTTTTT. Its protein product is CASSQSHGDEKLFF.